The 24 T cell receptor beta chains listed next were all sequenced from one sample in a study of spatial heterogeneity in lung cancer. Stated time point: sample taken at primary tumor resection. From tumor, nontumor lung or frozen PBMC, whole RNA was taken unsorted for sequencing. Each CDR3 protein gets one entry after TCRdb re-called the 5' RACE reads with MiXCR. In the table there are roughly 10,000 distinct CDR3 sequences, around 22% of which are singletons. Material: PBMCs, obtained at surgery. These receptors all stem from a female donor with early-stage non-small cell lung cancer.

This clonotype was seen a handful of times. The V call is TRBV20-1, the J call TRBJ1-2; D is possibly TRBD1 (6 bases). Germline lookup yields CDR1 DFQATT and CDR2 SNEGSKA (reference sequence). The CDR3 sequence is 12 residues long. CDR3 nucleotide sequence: TGCAGGCCGGGGGGCGAAAACTATGGCTACACCTTC. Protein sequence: CRPGGENYGYTF.

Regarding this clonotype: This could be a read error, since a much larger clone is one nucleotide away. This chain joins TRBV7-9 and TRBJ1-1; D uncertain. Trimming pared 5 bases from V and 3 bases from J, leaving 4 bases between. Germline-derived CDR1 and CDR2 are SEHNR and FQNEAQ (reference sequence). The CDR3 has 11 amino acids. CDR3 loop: CASSPDTEAFF. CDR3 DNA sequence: TGTGCCAGCAGCCCGGACACTGAAGCTTTCTTT. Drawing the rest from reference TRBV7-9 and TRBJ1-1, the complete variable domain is DTGVSQNPRHKITKRGQNVTFRCDPISEHNRLYWYRQTLGQGPEFLTYFQNEAQLEKSRLLSDRFSAERPKGSFSTLEIQRTEQGDSAMYLCASSPDTEAFFGQGTRLTVV.

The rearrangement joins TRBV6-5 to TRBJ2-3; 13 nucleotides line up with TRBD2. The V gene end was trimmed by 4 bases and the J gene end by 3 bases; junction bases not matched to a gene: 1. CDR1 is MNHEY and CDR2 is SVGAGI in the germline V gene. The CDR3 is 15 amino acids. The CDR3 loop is CASSSGLAGTDTQYF. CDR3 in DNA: TGTGCCAGCAGTTCGGGACTAGCGGGGACAGATACGCAGTATTTT.

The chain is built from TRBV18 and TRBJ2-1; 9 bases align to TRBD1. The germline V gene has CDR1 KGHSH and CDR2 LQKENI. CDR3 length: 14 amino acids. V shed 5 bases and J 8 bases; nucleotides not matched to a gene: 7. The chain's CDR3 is CASSIGTGRDEQFF. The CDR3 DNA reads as TGTGCCAGCTCAATTGGGACAGGGAGAGATGAGCAGTTCTTC.

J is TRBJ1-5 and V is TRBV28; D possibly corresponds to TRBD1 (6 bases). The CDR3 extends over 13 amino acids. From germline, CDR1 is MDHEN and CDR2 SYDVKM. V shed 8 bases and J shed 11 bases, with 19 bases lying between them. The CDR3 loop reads CASSGGAGEAQHF. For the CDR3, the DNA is TGTGCCAGCTCTGGGGGGGCGGGGGAGGCCCAGCATTTT.

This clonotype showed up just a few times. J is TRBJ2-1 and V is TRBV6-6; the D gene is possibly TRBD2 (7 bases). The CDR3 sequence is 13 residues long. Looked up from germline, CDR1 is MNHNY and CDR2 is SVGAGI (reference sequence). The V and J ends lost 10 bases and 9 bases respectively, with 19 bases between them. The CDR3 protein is CATGEGPSGEQFF. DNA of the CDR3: TGTGCCACAGGGGAGGGTCCGTCGGGTGAGCAGTTCTTC.

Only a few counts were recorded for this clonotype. As DNA, the CDR3 is TGTGCCAGCAGTTTAGGGGTCGGGTTAGTCGGCCCCGGGGAGCTGTTTTTT. It yields the protein CASSLGVGLVGPGELFF. V usage is TRBV28 and J usage is TRBJ2-2, with D unresolved. Trimming stripped 2 bases from V and 6 bases from J, with 19 bases between. The CDR3 is made up of 17 amino acids. From germline, CDR1 is MDHEN and CDR2 SYDVKM.

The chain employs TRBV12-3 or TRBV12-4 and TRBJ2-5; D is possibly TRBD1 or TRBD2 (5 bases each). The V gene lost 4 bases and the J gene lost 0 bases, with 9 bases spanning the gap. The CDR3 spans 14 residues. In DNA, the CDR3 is TGTGCCAGCAGTTGGGGGAACCACCAAGAGACCCAGTACTTC. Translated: CASSWGNHQETQYF.

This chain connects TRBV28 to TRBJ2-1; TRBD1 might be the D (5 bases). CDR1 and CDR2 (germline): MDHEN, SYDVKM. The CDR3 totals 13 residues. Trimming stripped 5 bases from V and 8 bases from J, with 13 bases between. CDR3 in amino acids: CASSPWTRDEQFF. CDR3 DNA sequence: TGTGCCAGCAGTCCCTGGACAAGGGATGAGCAGTTCTTC.

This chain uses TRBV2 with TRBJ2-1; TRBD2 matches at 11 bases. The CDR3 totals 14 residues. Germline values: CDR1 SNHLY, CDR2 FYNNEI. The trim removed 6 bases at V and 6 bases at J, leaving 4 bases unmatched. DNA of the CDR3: TGTGCCAGCAGGCCGACTAGCGGGATCAATGAGCAGTTCTTC. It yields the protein CASRPTSGINEQFF.

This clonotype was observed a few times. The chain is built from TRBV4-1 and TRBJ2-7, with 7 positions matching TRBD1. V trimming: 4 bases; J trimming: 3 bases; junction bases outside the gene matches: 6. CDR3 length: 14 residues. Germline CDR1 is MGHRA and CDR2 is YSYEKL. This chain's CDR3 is CASSLGQDNYEQYF. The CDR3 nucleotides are TGCGCCAGCAGCCTTGGACAGGACAACTACGAGCAGTACTTC.

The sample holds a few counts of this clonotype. CDR3 in DNA: TGCAGCGATGGGACTAGCGGGGGTTATGAGCAGTTCTTC. Translating it yields CSDGTSGGYEQFF. The chain combines TRBV29-1 with TRBJ2-1; 14 bases match TRBD2. The CDR3 is made up of 13 amino acids. CDR1 is SQVTM and CDR2 is ANQGSEA in the germline V gene. Trimming cost V 7 bases and J 8 bases; bases outside gene matches: 4.

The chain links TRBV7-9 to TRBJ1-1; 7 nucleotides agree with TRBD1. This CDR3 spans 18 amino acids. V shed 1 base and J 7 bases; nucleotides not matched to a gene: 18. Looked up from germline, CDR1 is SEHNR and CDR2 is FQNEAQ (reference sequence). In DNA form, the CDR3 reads TGTGCCAGCAGCTTAGGGGACAGCGTCTGGGATACCAAACTTGAAGCTTTCTTT. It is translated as CASSLGDSVWDTKLEAFF.

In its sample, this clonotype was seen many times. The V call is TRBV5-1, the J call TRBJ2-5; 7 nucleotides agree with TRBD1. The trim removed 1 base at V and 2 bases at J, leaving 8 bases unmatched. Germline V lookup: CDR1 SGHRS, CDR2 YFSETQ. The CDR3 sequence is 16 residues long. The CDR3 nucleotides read TGCGCCAGCAGCTTGAGGGGACAGATCCCTCAAGAGACCCAGTACTTC. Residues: CASSLRGQIPQETQYF.

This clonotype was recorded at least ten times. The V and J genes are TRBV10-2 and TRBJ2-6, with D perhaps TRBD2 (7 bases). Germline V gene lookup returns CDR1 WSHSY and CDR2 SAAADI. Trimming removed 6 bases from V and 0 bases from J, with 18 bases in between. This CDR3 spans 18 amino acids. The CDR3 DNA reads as TGCGCCAGCAGGAGGGGGGGCGTGGCGAGCTCTGGGGCCAACGTCCTGACTTTC. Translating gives CASRRGGVASSGANVLTF.

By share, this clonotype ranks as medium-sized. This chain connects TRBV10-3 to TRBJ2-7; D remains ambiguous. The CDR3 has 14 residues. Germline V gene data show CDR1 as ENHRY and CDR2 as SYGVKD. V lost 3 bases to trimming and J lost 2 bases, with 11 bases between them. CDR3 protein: CAISDPDTTYEQYF. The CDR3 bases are TGTGCCATCAGTGATCCCGACACCACCTACGAGCAGTACTTC.

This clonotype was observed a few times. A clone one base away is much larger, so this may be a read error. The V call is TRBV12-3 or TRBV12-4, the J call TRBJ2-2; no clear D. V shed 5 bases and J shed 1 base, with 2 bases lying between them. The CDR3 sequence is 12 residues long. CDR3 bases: TGTGCCAGCAGTAAGAACACCGGGGAGCTGTTTTTT. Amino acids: CASSKNTGELFF.

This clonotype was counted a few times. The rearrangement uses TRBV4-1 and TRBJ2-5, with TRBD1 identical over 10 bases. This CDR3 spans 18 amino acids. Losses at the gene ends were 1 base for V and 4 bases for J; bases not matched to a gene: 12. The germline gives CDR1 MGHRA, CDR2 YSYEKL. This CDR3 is CASSQVAPGTGAGETQYF. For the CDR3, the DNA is TGCGCCAGCAGCCAAGTCGCGCCCGGGACAGGGGCGGGAGAGACCCAGTACTTC.

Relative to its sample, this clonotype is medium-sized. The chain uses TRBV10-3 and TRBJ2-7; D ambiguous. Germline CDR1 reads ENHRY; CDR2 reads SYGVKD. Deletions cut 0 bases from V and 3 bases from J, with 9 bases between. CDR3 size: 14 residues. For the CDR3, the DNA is TGTGCCATCAGTGAGTCAAAGGGCAGCTACGAGCAGTACTTC. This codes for CAISESKGSYEQYF.

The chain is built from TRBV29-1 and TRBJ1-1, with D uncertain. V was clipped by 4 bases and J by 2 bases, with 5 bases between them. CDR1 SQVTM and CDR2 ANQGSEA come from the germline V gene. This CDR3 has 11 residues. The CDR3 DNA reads TGCAGCGTTGTCCCAAACACTGAAGCTTTCTTT. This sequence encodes CSVVPNTEAFF.

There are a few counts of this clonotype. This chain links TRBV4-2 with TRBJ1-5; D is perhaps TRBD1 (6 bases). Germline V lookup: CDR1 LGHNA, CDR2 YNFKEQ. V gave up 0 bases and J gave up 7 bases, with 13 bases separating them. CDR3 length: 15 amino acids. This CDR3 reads CASSQEGQGTQPQHF. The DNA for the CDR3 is TGTGCCAGCAGCCAAGAAGGGCAGGGGACCCAGCCCCAGCATTTT.

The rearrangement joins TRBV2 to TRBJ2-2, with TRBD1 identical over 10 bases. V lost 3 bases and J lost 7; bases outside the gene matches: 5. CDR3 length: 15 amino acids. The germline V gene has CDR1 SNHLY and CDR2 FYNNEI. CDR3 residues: CASSDDRGPGGELFF. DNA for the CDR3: TGTGCCAGCAGTGATGACAGGGGGCCAGGCGGGGAGCTGTTTTTT.

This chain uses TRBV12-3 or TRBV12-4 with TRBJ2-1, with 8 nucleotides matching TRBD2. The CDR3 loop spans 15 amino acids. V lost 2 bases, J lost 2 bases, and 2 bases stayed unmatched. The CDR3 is CASSLLAGPYNEQFF. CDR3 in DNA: TGTGCCAGCAGTTTATTAGCGGGGCCCTACAATGAGCAGTTCTTC.

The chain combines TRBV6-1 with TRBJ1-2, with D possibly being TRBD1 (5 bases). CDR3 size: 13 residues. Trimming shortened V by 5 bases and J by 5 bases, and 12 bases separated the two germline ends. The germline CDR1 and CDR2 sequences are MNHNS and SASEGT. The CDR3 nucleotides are TGTGCCAGCAGTCCCGGGACCGTATATGGCTACACCTTC. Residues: CASSPGTVYGYTF.